This TCR beta chain was profiled in a study of T cells of healthy individuals. The trim removed 3 bases at V and 2 bases at J, leaving 6 bases unmatched. Germline V gives CDR1 SQVTM, CDR2 ANQGSEA. This CDR3 region has 14 residues. This clonotype has at least ten counts. TCRdb reprocessed the 5' RACE reads with MiXCR, giving one entry per CDR3 protein. The table shows more than 60,000 distinct CDR3 sequences, with about a sixth occurring only once. This clonotype was sampled from a human donor in good health. The chain joins TRBV29-1 to TRBJ2-7, with 8 nucleotides matching TRBD2. In nucleotides, the CDR3 is TGCAGCGTTGATGGGACTAGTGGCGCCTACGAGCAGTACTTC. It specifies CSVDGTSGAYEQYF.